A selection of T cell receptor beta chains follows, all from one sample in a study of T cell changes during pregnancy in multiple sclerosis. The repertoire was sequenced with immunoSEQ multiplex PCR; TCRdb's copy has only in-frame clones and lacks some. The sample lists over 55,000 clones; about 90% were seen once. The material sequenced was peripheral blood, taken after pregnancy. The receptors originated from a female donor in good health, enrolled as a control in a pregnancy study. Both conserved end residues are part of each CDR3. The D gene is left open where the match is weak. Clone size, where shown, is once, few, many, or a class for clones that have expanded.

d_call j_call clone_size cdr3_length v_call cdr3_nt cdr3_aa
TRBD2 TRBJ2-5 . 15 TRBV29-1 TGCAGCGTTGAATGGGCTAGCGGGGGGTTGGAGACCCAGTACTTC CSVEWASGGLETQYF
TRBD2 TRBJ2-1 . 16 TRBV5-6 TGTGCCAGCAGCTCGGTGACTAGCCTAAAGAGCAATGAGCAGTTCTTC CASSSVTSLKSNEQFF
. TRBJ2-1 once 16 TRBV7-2 TGTGCCAGCAGCCCAGCCTCCGGGGGCTCCTACAATGAGCAGTTCTTC CASSPASGGSYNEQFF
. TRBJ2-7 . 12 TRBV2 TGTGCCAGCAGGGAGGACAGTTACGAGCAGTACTTC CASREDSYEQYF
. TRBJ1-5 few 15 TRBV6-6 TGTGCCAGCAGACACGCCGGGGGGGCGAATCAGCCCCAGCATTTT CASRHAGGANQPQHF
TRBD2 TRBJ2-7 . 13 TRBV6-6 TGTGCCAGCAGTTACTCGTCTAGCGGAGGGCAGTACTTC CASSYSSSGGQYF
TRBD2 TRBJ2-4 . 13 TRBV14 TGTGCCAGCAGTCGGACTAGCGGAAACATTCAGTACTTC CASSRTSGNIQYF
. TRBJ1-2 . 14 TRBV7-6 TGTGCCAGCAGCCCGATGGGGAGGAACTATGGCTACACCTTC CASSPMGRNYGYTF
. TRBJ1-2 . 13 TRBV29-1 TGCAGCGTTGGGCCGACAGGCCACAGTGGCTACACCTTC CSVGPTGHSGYTF
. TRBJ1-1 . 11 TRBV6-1 TGTGCCAGCGCTTACAGAGATGAAGCTTTCTTT CASAYRDEAFF
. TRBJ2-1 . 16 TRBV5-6 TGTGCCAGCAGCTTGCCCCTCGGGAGCTCCTACAATGAGCAGTTCTTC CASSLPLGSSYNEQFF
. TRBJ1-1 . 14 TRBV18 TGTGCCAGCTCACCCATGGGGGGGAACACTGAAGCTTTCTTT CASSPMGGNTEAFF
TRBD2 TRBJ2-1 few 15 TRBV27 TGTGCCAGCAAAAATCCCCCGGGAGGGCATAATGAGCAGTTCTTC CASKNPPGGHNEQFF
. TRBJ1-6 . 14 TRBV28 TGTGCCAGCAGCCGCGCCGGGCGGGACTCACCCCTCCACTTT CASSRAGRDSPLHF
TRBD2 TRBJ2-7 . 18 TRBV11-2 TGTGCCAGCAGTGGGATCGAGGGACTAGCGGGTCCCCCCTACGAGCAGTACTTC CASSGIEGLAGPPYEQYF
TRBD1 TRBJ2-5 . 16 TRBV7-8 TGTGCCAGCAGCCCCGGACAGGGGACGTACCAAGAGACCCAGTACTTC CASSPGQGTYQETQYF
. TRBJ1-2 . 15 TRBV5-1 TGCGCCAGCAGCTTGGGGAGGGCTCTTAACTATGGCTACACCTTC CASSLGRALNYGYTF
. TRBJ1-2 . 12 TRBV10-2 TGCGCCAGCAGTGACACTAACTATGGCTACACCTTC CASSDTNYGYTF
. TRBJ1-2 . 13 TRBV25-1 TGTGCCAGCCAGGTCGGCTCCGGCTATGGCTACACCTTC CASQVGSGYGYTF
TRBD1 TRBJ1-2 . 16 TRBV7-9 TGTGCCAGCAGCTTAGCAGGGACAGACACTAACTATGGCTACACCTTC CASSLAGTDTNYGYTF
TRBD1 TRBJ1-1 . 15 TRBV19 TGTGCCAGTAGTACAGGGGGACAGGGAGGGACTGAAGCTTTCTTT CASSTGGQGGTEAFF